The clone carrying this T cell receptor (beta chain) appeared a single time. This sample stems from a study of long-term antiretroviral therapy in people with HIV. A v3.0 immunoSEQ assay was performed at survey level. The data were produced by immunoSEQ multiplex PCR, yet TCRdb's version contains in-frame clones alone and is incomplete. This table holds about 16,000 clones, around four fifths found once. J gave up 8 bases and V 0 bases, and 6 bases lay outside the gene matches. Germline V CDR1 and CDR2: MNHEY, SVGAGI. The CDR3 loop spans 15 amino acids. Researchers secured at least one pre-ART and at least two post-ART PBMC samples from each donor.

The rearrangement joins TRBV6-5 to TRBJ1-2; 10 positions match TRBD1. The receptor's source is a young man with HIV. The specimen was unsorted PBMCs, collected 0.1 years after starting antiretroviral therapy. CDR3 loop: CASSYSTGGARGYTF. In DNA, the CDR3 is TGTGCCAGCAGTTACTCGACAGGGGGCGCGAGGGGCTACACCTTC.